The 16 T cell receptor beta chains in this list originate from one sample, sequenced in a study of response to subunit inactivated influenza vaccine. TCRdb reprocessed the RT-PCR reads via MiXCR and lists one record per CDR3 protein. Here the sample spans roughly 700,000 distinct CDR3 sequences, 15% to 19% being singletons. This specimen was PBMCs from blood, taken 12 days after vaccination. Receptor source: a man aged 45-65 years who received an inactivated influenza vaccine.

The rearrangement links TRBV4-3 to TRBJ2-7; 7 nucleotides agree with TRBD1. Germline V gene sequence: CDR1 LGHNA, CDR2 YSLEER. J gave up 2 bases and V 4 bases, and 5 bases lay outside the gene matches. The CDR3 contains 14 residues. CDR3 region: CASSPTGKPYEQYF. The CDR3 DNA is TGCGCCAGCAGCCCGACAGGGAAACCCTACGAGCAGTACTTC.

The chain combines TRBV27 with TRBJ2-5, with a tentative D call TRBD1 (5 bases). V was cut by 6 bases and J by 5 bases, with 16 bases left in between. The CDR3 has 14 residues. Germline V gene data show CDR1 as MNHEY and CDR2 as SMNVEV (reference sequence). The CDR3 DNA reads TGTGCCAGCAGAGGGGCCCCATACGGGGAGACCCAGTACTTC. It yields the protein CASRGAPYGETQYF.

This clonotype was observed a handful of times. V is TRBV18 and J is TRBJ2-5; 7 bases fit TRBD2. The germline gives CDR1 KGHSH, CDR2 LQKENI. This CDR3 contains 14 residues. The junction had 7 bases not matched to a gene; V was cut back by 5 bases and J by 4 bases. CDR3 region: CASSDGRSGETQYF. CDR3 DNA sequence: TGTGCCAGCTCAGACGGGAGGTCGGGAGAGACCCAGTACTTC.

This clonotype has just a few counts. The gene calls are TRBV27 and TRBJ2-7; 7 nucleotides line up with TRBD2. J lost 4 bases, V lost 5 bases, and 11 bases had no gene match. In germline, CDR1 is MNHEY, CDR2 SMNVEV (reference sequence). The CDR3 spans 15 residues. The CDR3 loop reads CASSLYPGGQYEQYF. CDR3 sequence (DNA): TGTGCCAGCAGTCTGTACCCGGGGGGTCAGTACGAGCAGTACTTC.

The chain combines TRBV15 with TRBJ2-7; maybe TRBD2 (6 bases). This CDR3 contains 18 residues. Germline CDR1 and CDR2: LNHNV and YYDKDF (reference sequence). V was pared by 0 bases and J by 0 bases, with 18 bases between. CDR3: CATSRDFPSGDPSYEQYF. The CDR3 nucleotides read TGTGCCACCAGCAGAGATTTCCCCTCGGGGGACCCCTCCTACGAGCAGTACTTC.

This clonotype was seen more than once but under ten times. The rearrangement links TRBV3-1 to TRBJ2-2, with D hard to call. V dropped 1 base and J dropped 12 bases, with 9 bases sitting between them. Germline loops: CDR1 LGHDT, CDR2 YNNKEL (reference sequence). This CDR3 comprises 12 residues. DNA of the CDR3: TGTGCCAGCAGCCAAGCAATTAGCAAGCTGTTTTTT. This translates into CASSQAISKLFF.

V is TRBV5-1 and J is TRBJ2-7; possible D gene TRBD1, 5 bases. The CDR3 consists of 14 residues. Germline V lookup: CDR1 SGHRS, CDR2 YFSETQ. V lost 2 bases, J lost 1 base, and 10 bases lay in between. Written as DNA, the CDR3 is TGCGCCAGCAGCTTCAAGACAGATTCCTACGAGCAGTACTTC. Its translation is CASSFKTDSYEQYF.

A few counts support this clonotype. The gene calls are TRBV20-1 and TRBJ2-7; 11 bases line up with TRBD2. This CDR3 has 14 amino acids. CDR1 and CDR2 (germline): DFQATT, SNEGSKA (reference sequence). CDR3 coding DNA: TGCAGAAGTAGCGGGGGGGCCGAATCCTACGAGCAGTACTTC. Amino acid sequence: CRSSGGAESYEQYF.

This clonotype has more than one count but fewer than ten. The chain employs TRBV6-5 and TRBJ1-1, with D possibly matching TRBD1 (5 bases). CDR1 MNHEY and CDR2 SVGAGI come from the germline V gene. V lost 1 base and J 1 base, leaving 7 bases between the germline ends. CDR3 length: 14 amino acids. Here the CDR3 DNA reads TGTGCCAGCAGTTACTTTACAGGGAACACTGAAGCTTTCTTT. It yields the protein CASSYFTGNTEAFF.

The gene calls are TRBV28 and TRBJ2-1; D unclear. Germline V lookup: CDR1 MDHEN, CDR2 SYDVKM. The CDR3 has 15 residues. V lost 6 bases to trimming and J lost 5 bases, with 17 bases between them. The CDR3 DNA reads TGTGCCAGCAGCCGACCCGGGCCATGGGACAATGAGCAGTTCTTC. Translating gives CASSRPGPWDNEQFF. Together with reference TRBV28 and TRBJ2-1, the CDR3 gives the full variable domain: DVKVTQSSRYLVKRTGEKVFLECVQDMDHENMFWYRQDPGLGLRLIYFSYDVKMKEKGDIPEGYSVSREKKERFSLILESASTNQTSMYLCASSRPGPWDNEQFFGPGTRLTVL.

V gene TRBV10-2 combines with J gene TRBJ2-2; D remains unclear. Germline V lookup: CDR1 WSHSY, CDR2 SAAADI. This CDR3 is built from 14 residues. V dropped 7 bases and J dropped 6 bases, with 15 bases sitting between them. The CDR3 DNA reads as TGCGCCAGCATAGAAATGGGCTTCCCCGGGGAGCTGTTTTTT. It encodes CASIEMGFPGELFF.

A few counts support this clonotype. The V gene is TRBV30, the J gene TRBJ2-7; maybe TRBD1 (6 bases). Germline V gives CDR1 GTSNPN, CDR2 SVGIG (reference sequence). V lost 2 bases, J lost 6 bases, and 11 bases lay in between. CDR3 length: 12 residues. The CDR3 is CAWSTGWSEQYF. The CDR3 coding sequence is TGTGCCTGGAGTACAGGGTGGAGCGAGCAGTACTTC.

This clonotype appeared a few times. V usage is TRBV10-3 and J usage is TRBJ1-1; D is undetermined. Germline V gene data show CDR1 as ENHRY and CDR2 as SYGVKD. CDR3 size: 13 residues. V was clipped by 10 bases and J by 0 bases, with 12 bases between them. The CDR3 DNA is TGTGCCACCAAGGACGGAATGAACACTGAAGCTTTCTTT. It translates to CATKDGMNTEAFF.

This clonotype was seen a handful of times. The chain combines TRBV12-3 or TRBV12-4 with TRBJ1-6; no clear D gene. The CDR3 extends over 13 amino acids. V lost 5 bases to trimming and J lost 10 bases, with 12 bases between them. The CDR3 sequence is CASSVGLGSPLHF. CDR3 coding DNA: TGTGCCAGCAGTGTCGGACTGGGATCACCCCTCCACTTT.

The table lists this clonotype with a few counts. The CDR3 DNA sequence: TGCAGTGCTAGGACAGGGACTAGGAACTATGGCTACACCTTC. It specifies CSARTGTRNYGYTF. The chain links TRBV20-1 to TRBJ1-2, with 7 bases lining up with TRBD1. With V trimmed by 3 bases and J by 2 bases, 6 bases remained unmatched. Germline CDR1 DFQATT, CDR2 SNEGSKA (reference sequence). The CDR3 contains 14 residues.

This clonotype was seen ten or more times. The CDR3 loop reads CASSLGRQGDTQYF. The CDR3 nucleotides are TGCGCCAGCAGCTTGGGCAGGCAGGGAGATACGCAGTATTTT. The chain uses TRBV5-1 and TRBJ2-3; tentatively, D is TRBD1 (5 bases). Trimming took 0 bases from V and 5 from J, leaving 10 bases between them. CDR1 is SGHRS and CDR2 is YFSETQ in the germline V gene. The CDR3 contains 14 residues.